One TCR beta chain is described in this entry. The antigen remains undetermined. Germline CDR1 reads SGHAT; CDR2 reads FQDESV (reference sequence). V shed 3 bases, J shed 5 bases, and the junction held 4 bases outside the gene matches. The CDR3 loop spans 15 amino acids. Donors were Caucasian adults residing in Nashville, Tennessee, USA. The study ran the assay at deep level. Produced via immunoSEQ multiplex PCR; TCRdb's table is partial and in-frame only. The sample records some 2 million clones, 90% to 95% being singletons. The data were taken from a study of shared clonotypes between healthy human individuals. Study-level findings and limits: Sequencing depth was predicted to influence how clonotypes are shared among donors. Naive CD4 clonotypes were shared across a few donors at around 5%.

The V and J genes are TRBV11-1 and TRBJ1-1, with 12 positions matching TRBD1. Sequencing was performed on naive CD4+ T cells sorted from blood. Subset given: CD45RA+ positively selected. This receptor was taken from a man younger than 30 in good health. The CDR3 loop reads CASSFGTGGGTEAFF. The CDR3 coding sequence is TGTGCCAGCAGCTTTGGGACAGGGGGCGGTACTGAAGCTTTCTTT.